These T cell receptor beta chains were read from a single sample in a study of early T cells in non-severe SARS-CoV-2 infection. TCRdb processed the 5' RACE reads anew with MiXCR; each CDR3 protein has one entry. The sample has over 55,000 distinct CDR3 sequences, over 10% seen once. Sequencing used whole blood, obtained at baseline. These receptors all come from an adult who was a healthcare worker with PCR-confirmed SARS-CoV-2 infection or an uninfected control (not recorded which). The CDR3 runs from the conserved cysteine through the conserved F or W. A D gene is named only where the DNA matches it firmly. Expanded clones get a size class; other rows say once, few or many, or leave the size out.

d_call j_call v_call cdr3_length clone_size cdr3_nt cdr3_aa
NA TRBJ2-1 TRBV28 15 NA TGTGCCAGCAGTTTAGATACAGGGCGGTTCAATGAGCAGTTCTTC CASSLDTGRFNEQFF
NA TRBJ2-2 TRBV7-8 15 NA TGTGCCAGCAGCTTACGGGACATGGGAACCGGGGAGCTGTTTTTT CASSLRDMGTGELFF
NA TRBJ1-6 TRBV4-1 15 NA TGCGCCAGCAGCCAAGAGTCCTTCCTTAATTCACCCCTCCACTTT CASSQESFLNSPLHF
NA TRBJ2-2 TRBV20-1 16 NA TGCAGTGCTAGAGAAACAGGGACGGGGAACACCGGGGAGCTGTTTTTT CSARETGTGNTGELFF
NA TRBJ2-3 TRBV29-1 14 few TGCAGCGTTGAAGATGGGACCTTCACAGATACGCAGTATTTT CSVEDGTFTDTQYF
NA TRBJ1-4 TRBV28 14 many TGTGCCAGCAGTTTTGGGGGAGGGGATGAAAAACTGTTTTTT CASSFGGGDEKLFF
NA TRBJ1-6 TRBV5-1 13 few TGCGCCAGCAAGCGGGAGATTAATTCACCCCTCCACTTT CASKREINSPLHF
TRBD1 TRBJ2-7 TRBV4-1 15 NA TGCGCCAGCAGCCAATATGGGGGCAGGGGGCGACAGCAGTACTTC CASSQYGGRGRQQYF
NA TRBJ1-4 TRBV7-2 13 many TGTGCCAGCAGCTTAGTAGGAGGGGAAAAACTGTTTTTT CASSLVGGEKLFF
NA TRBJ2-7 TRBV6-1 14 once TGTGCCAGCAGTGAGCCCGGACAGACCTACGAGCAGTACTTC CASSEPGQTYEQYF
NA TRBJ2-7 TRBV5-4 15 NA TGTGCCAGCAGCCAATCCGGCCCAGGTTTTCGCGAGCAGTACTTC CASSQSGPGFREQYF
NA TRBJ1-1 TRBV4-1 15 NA TGCGCCAGCAGCTTAGAGGGGATTGCGGACACTGAAGCTTTCTTT CASSLEGIADTEAFF
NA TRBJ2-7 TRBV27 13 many TGTGCCAGCAGTTTGACAGGCCCCTACGAGCAGTACTTC CASSLTGPYEQYF
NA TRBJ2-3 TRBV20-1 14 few TGCAGTGCTAGGGGGGGATACAGCACAGATACGCAGTATTTT CSARGGYSTDTQYF
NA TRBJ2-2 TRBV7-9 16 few TGTGCCAGCAGCTTAGCCCGACCATCGAACACCGGGGAGCTGTTTTTT CASSLARPSNTGELFF
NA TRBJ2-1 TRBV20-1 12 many TGCAGTGCTTTGGCATCTCTCAGTGAGCAGTTCTTC CSALASLSEQFF
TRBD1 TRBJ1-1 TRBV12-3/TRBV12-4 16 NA TGTGCCAGCAGACCAGACAGGGCTCTGTCGAACACTGAAGCTTTCTTT CASRPDRALSNTEAFF
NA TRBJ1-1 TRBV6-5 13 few TGTGCCAGCAGCAAACAGATGAACACTGAAGCTTTCTTT CASSKQMNTEAFF
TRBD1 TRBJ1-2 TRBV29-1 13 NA TGCAGCGCACGACAGGGGGACGGGTATGGCTACACCTTC CSARQGDGYGYTF
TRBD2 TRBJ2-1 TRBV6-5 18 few TGTGCCAGCAGCGGCGGCCCTTTGCGGGGGAGCTCCTACAATGAGCAGTTCTTC CASSGGPLRGSSYNEQFF
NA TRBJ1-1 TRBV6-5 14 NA TGTGCCAGCAGTGCGATGCCTATGGACACTGAAGCTTTCTTT CASSAMPMDTEAFF
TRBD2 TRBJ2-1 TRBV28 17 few TGTGCCAGCAGTGCACCCACCCTAGCGGGGGAAGGCAATGAGCAGTTCTTC CASSAPTLAGEGNEQFF
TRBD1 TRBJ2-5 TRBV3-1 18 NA TGTGCCAGCAGCCAACCACTCCGAGAGACAGGGTTCCAAGAGACCCAGTACTTC CASSQPLRETGFQETQYF
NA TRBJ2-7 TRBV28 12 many TGTGCCAGCAGTTTACAAGCCTACGAGCAGTACTTC CASSLQAYEQYF
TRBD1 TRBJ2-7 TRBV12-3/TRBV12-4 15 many TGTGCCAGCAGTCCCCCCGGGACAGGGAGGGACGAGCAGTACTTC CASSPPGTGRDEQYF
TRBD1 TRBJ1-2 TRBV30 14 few TGTGCCTGGAGGACCCGGGACAGGGTAATGGGCTACACCTTC CAWRTRDRVMGYTF
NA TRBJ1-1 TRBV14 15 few TGTGCCAGCAGCCAAGAACAGGGAGTACACACTGAAGCTTTCTTT CASSQEQGVHTEAFF
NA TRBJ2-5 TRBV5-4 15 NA TGTGCCAGCAGCGCGTTTGCGACGGAGCGGGCGACCCAGTACTTC CASSAFATERATQYF